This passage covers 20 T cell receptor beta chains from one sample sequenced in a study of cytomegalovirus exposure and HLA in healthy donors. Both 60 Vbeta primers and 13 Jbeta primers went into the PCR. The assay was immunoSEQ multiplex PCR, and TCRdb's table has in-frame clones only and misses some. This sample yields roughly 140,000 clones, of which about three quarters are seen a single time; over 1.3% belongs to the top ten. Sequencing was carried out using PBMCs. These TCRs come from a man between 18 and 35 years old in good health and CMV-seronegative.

The CDR3 DNA sequence: TGTGCCAGTAGTATAGGATCAGGGGCGAAAAATCAGCCCCAGCATTTT. It encodes CASSIGSGAKNQPQHF. The rearrangement joins TRBV19 to TRBJ1-5; possible D gene TRBD1, 6 bases. Germline CDR1 reads LNHDA; CDR2 reads SQIVND (reference sequence). The V end was cut by 1 base, the J end by 4 bases, with 14 bases between. The CDR3 loop spans 16 amino acids.

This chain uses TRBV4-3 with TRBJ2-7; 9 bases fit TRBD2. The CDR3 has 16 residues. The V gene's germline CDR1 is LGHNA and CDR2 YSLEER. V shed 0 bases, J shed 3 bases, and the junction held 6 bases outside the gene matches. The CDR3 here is CASSQDETSGFYEQYF. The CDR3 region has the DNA TGCGCCAGCAGCCAAGATGAGACTAGCGGATTCTACGAGCAGTACTTC.

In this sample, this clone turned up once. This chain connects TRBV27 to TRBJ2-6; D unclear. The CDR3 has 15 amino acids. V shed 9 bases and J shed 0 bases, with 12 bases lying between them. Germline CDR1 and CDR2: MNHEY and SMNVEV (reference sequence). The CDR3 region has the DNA TGTGCCAGTCGATTTAGAGACTCTGGGGCCAACGTCCTGACTTTC. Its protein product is CASRFRDSGANVLTF.

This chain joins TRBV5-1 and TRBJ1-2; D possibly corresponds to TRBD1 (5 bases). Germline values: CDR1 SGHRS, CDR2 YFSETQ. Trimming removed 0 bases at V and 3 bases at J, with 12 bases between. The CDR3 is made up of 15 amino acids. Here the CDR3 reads CASSLAAGVDYGYTF. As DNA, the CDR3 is TGCGCCAGCAGCTTGGCCGCGGGGGTGGACTATGGCTACACCTTC.

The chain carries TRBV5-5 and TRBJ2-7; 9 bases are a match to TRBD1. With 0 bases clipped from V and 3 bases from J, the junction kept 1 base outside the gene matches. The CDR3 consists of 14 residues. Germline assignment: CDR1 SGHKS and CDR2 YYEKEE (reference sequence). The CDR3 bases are TGTGCCAGCAGCTTGGTGGGACAGGGCTACGAGCAGTACTTC. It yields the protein CASSLVGQGYEQYF.

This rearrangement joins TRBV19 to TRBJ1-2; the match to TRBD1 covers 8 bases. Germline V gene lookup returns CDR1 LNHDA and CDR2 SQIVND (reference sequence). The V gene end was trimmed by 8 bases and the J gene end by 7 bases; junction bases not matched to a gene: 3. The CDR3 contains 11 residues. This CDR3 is CASQGASGYTF. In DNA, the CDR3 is TGTGCCAGTCAGGGGGCAAGTGGCTACACCTTC.

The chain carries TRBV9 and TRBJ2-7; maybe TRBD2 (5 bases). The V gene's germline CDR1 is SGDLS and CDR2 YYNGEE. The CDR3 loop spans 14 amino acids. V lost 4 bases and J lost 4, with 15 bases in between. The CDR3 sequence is CASSSTAAFYEQYF. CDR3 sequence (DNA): TGTGCCAGCAGCAGCACAGCGGCCTTTTACGAGCAGTACTTC. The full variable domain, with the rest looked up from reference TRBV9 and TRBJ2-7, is DSGVTQTPKHLITATGQRVTLRCSPRSGDLSVYWYQQSLDQGLQFLIQYYNGEERAKGNILERFSAQQFPDLHSELNLSSLELGDSALYFCASSSTAAFYEQYFGPGTRLTVT.

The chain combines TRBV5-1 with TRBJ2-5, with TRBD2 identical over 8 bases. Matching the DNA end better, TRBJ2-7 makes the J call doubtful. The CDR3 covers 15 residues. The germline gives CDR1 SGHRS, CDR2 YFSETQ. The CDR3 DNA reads TGCGCCAGCAGCTTGGGGCTAGCGGGCCTCTACGAGCAGTACTTC. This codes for CASSLGLAGLYEQYF.

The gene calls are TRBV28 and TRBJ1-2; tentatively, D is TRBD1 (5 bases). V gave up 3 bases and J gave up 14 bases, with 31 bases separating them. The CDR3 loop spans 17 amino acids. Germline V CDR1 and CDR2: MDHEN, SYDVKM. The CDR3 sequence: CASSFRPGAPRSMARTF. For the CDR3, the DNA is TGTGCCAGCAGTTTTAGACCTGGGGCGCCTCGCTCTATGGCTAGGACCTTC.

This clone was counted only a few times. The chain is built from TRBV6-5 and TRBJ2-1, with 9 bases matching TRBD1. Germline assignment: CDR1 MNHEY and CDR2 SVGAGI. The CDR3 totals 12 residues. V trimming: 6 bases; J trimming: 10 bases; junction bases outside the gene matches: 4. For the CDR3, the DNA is TGTGCCAGCAGGGACAGGGGCCGGGAGCAGTTCTTC. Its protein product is CASRDRGREQFF.

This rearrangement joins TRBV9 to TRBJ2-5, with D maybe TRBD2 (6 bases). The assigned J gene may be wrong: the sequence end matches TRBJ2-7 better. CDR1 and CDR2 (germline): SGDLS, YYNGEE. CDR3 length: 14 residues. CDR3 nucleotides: TGTGCCAGCAGCGTAGTCGGGAGCTCCTACGAGCAGTACTTC. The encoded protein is CASSVVGSSYEQYF.

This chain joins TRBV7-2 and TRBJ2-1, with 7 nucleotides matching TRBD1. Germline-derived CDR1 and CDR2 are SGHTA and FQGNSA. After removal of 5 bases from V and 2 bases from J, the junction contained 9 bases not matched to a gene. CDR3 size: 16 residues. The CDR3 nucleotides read TGTGCCAGCAGCCCCCATATGGGGACAGCCTACAATGAGCAGTTCTTC. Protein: CASSPHMGTAYNEQFF.

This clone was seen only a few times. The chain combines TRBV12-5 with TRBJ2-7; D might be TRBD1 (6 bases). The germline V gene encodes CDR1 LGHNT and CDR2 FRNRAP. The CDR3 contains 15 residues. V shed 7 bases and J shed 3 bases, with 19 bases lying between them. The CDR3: CASENRKGQIYEQYF. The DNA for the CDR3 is TGTGCTAGTGAAAATCGAAAAGGACAGATCTACGAGCAGTACTTC.

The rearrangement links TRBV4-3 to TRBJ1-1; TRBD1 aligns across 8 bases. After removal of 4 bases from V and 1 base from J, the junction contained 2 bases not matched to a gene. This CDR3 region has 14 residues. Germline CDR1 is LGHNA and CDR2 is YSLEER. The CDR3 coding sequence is TGCGCCAGCAGCCCCCAGGGGGCGAACACTGAAGCTTTCTTT. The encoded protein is CASSPQGANTEAFF.

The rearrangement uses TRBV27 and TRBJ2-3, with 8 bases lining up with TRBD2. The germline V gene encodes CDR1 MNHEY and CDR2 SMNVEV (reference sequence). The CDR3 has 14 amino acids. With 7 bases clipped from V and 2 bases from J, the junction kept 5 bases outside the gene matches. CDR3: CASIGGGLTDTQYF. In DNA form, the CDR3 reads TGTGCCAGCATCGGGGGGGGACTCACAGATACGCAGTATTTT.

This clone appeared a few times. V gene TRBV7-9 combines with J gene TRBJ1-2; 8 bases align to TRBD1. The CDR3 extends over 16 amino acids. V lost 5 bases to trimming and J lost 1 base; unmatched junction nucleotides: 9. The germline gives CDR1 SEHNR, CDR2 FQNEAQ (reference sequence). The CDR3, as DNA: TGTGCCAGCAGCCACAGGGGGAAGTTCGATAACTATGGCTACACCTTC. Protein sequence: CASSHRGKFDNYGYTF. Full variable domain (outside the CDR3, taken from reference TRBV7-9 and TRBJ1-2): DTGVSQNPRHKITKRGQNVTFRCDPISEHNRLYWYRQTLGQGPEFLTYFQNEAQLEKSRLLSDRFSAERPKGSFSTLEIQRTEQGDSAMYLCASSHRGKFDNYGYTFGSGTRLTVV.

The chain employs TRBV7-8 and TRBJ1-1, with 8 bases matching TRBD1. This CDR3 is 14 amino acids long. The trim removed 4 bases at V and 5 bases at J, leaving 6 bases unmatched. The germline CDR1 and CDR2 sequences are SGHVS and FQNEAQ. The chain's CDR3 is CASSSLGQGTEAFF. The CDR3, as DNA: TGTGCCAGCAGCTCTCTCGGACAGGGTACTGAAGCTTTCTTT.

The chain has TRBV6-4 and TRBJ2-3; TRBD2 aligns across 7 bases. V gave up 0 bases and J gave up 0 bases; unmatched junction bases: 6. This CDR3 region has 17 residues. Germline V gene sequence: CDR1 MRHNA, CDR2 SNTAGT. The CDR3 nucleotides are TGTGCCAGCAGTGACTCGTCTAGCGGACATAGCACAGATACGCAGTATTTT. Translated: CASSDSSSGHSTDTQYF.

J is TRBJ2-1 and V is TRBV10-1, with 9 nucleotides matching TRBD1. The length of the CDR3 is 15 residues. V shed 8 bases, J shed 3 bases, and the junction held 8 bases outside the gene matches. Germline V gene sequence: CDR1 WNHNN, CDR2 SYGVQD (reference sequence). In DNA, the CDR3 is TGCGCCAGCGGGGGACCGGGACAGGGCTACAATGAGCAGTTCTTC. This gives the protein CASGGPGQGYNEQFF.

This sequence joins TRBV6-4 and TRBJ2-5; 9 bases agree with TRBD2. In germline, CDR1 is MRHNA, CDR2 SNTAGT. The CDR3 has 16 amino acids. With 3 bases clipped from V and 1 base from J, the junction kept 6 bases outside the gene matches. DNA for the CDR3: TGTGCCAGCAGTGAATCCGCGGGAGGGTCCCAAGAGACCCAGTACTTC. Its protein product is CASSESAGGSQETQYF.